This T cell receptor beta chain was captured in a study of cytotoxic CD8 clonotypes in ibrutinib-treated CLL. Overall study results and limits: For progressing versus sustained-remission patients, sampling times were not the same.

Notes on this clone: No antigen is known for it.

Profiling relied on immunoSEQ multiplex PCR, and the TCRdb table lists in-frame clones only, not all of them. This table holds more than 110,000 clones, around 82% found once. The input for sequencing was PBMCs, taken after 36 months of ibrutinib treatment. This clonotype originated in a human donor with chronic lymphocytic leukemia.

CDR3: CASNTGNPGEKLFF. CDR3 bases: TGCGCCAGCAACACGGGGAACCCGGGAGAAAAACTGTTTTTT. The chain is built from TRBV5-1 and TRBJ1-4; D not certain. The germline CDR1 and CDR2 sequences are SGHRS and YFSETQ. V lost 6 bases and J 8 bases, leaving 17 bases between the germline ends. The CDR3 is 14 residues long. The full variable domain, in which reference TRBV5-1 and TRBJ1-4 provide the parts outside the CDR3, is KAGVTQTPRYLIKTRGQQVTLSCSPISGHRSVSWYQQTPGQGLQFLFEYFSETQRNKGNFPGRFSGRQFSNSRSEMNVSTLELGDSALYLCASNTGNPGEKLFFGSGTQLSVL.